This TCR beta chain was obtained from a study of blood T cell repertoires in COVID-19. The repertoire was sequenced with immunoSEQ multiplex PCR; TCRdb's copy has only in-frame clones and lacks some. This table has approximately 200,000 clones, approximately 88% appearing once. In germline, CDR1 is MDHEN, CDR2 SYDVKM. The CDR3 extends over 12 amino acids. V was pared by 2 bases and J by 8 bases, with 9 bases between. This chain connects TRBV28 to TRBJ1-1; D is undetermined. The specimen sequenced was peripheral blood. This TCR came from a woman aged 30 to 39 with acute or convalescent COVID-19. The CDR3 protein is CASSLPPPEAFF. The CDR3 DNA sequence: TGTGCCAGCAGTTTACCCCCCCCAGAAGCTTTCTTT.